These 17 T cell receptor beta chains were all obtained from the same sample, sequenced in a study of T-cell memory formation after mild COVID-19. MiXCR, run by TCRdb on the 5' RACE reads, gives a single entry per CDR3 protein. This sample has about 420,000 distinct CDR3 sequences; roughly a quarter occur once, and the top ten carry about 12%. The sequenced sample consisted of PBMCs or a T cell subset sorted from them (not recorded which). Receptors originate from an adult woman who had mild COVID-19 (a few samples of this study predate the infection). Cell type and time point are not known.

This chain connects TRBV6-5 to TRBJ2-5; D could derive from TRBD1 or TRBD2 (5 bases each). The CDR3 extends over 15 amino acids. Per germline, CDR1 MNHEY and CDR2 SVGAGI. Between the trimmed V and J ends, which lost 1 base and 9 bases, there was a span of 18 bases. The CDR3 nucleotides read TGTGCCAGCAGTTACTTGGGGCAAGAGATGGGAGCCCAGTACTTC. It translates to CASSYLGQEMGAQYF.

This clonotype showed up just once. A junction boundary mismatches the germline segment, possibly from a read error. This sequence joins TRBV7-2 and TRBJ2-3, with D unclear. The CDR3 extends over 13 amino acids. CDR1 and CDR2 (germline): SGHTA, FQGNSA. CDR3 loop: CASSSTATDTQYF. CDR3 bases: TGTGCCAGTAGCTCTACCGCAACAGATACGCAGTATTTT.

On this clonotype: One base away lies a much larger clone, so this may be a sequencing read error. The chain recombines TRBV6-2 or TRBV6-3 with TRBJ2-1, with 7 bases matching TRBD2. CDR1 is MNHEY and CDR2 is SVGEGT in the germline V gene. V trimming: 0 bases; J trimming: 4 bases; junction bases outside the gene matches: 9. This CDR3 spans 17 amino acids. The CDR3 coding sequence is TGTGCCAGCAGTTACTCCACTCCTAGCGGAATATACAATGAGCAGTTCTTC. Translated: CASSYSTPSGIYNEQFF.

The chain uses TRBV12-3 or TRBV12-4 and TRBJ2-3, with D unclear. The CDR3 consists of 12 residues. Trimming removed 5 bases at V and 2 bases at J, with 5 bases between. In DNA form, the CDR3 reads TGTGCCAGCAGTGAGCACACAGATACGCAGTATTTT. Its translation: CASSEHTDTQYF.

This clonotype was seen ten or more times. The CDR3, as DNA: TGTGCCAGCAACGTTGGGGAGGATTACTACGAGCAGTACTTC. It encodes CASNVGEDYYEQYF. This chain uses TRBV7-8 with TRBJ2-7, with a weak D call TRBD2 (6 bases). Looked up from germline, CDR1 is SGHVS and CDR2 is FQNEAQ. Trimming shortened V by 7 bases and J by 3 bases, and 16 bases separated the two germline ends. There are 14 residues in the CDR3.

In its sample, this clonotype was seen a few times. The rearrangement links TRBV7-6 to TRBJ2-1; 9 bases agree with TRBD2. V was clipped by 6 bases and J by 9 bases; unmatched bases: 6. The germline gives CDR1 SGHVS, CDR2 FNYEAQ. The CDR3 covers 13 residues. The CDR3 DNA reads TGTGCCAGCAGATTGACTAGCGGCGGTGAGCAGTTCTTC. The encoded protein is CASRLTSGGEQFF.

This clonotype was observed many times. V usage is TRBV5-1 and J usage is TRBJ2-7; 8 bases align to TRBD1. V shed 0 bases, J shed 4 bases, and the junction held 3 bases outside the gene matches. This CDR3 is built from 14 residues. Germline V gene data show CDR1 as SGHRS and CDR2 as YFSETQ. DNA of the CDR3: TGCGCCAGCAGCTTGGACAGGGGGACGTACGAGCAGTACTTC. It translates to CASSLDRGTYEQYF. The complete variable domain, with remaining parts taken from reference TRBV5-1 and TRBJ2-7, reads KAGVTQTPRYLIKTRGQQVTLSCSPISGHRSVSWYQQTPGQGLQFLFEYFSETQRNKGNFPGRFSGRQFSNSRSEMNVSTLELGDSALYLCASSLDRGTYEQYFGPGTRLTVT.

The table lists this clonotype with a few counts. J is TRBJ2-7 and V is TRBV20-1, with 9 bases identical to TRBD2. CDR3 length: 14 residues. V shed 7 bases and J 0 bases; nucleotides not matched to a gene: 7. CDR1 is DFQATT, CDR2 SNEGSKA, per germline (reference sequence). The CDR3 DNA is TGCAGTGGGCTAGCGGGATGGAGCTCCTACGAGCAGTACTTC. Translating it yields CSGLAGWSSYEQYF.

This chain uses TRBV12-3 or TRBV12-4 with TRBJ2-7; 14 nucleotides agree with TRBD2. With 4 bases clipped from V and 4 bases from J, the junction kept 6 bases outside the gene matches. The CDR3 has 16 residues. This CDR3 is CASSSGLAGGDYEQYF. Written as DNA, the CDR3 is TGTGCCAGCAGTTCCGGACTAGCGGGGGGAGATTACGAGCAGTACTTC.

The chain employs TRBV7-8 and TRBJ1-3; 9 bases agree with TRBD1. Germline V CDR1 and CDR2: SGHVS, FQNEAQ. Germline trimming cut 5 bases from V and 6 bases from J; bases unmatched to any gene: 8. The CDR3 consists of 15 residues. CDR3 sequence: CASSPGTGQENTIYF. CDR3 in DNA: TGTGCCAGCAGCCCCGGGACAGGGCAAGAAAACACCATATATTTT.

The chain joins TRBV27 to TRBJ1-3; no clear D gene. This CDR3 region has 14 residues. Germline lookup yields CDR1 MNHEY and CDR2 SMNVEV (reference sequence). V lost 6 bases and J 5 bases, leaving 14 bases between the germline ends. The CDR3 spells CASRPANPRNTIYF. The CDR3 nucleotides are TGTGCCAGCAGACCAGCAAATCCTAGAAACACCATATATTTT.

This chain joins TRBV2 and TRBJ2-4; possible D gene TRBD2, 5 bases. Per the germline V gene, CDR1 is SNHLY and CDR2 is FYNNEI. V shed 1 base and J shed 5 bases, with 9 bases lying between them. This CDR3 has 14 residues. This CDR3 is CASSEVVGENIQYF. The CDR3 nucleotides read TGTGCCAGCAGTGAAGTGGTCGGGGAAAACATTCAGTACTTC.

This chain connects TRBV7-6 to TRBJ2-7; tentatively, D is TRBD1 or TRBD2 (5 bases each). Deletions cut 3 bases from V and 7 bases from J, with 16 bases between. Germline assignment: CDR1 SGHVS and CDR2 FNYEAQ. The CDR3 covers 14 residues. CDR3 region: CASSLLGDPSEQYF. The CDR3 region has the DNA TGTGCCAGCAGCTTGTTAGGGGACCCCTCGGAGCAGTACTTC.

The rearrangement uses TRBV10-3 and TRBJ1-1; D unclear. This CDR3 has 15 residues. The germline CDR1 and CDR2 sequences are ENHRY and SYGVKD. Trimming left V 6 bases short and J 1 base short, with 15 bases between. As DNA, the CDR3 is TGTGCCATCAGGCCTGGTCCTACGTCGAACACTGAAGCTTTCTTT. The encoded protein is CAIRPGPTSNTEAFF.

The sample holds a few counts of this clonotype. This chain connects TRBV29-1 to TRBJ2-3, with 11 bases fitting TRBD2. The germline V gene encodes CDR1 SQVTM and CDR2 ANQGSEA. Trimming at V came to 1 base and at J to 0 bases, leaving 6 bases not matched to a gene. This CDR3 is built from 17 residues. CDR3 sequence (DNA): TGCAGCGTTGAAGGTCTAGCGGGAGGTTTTAGCACAGATACGCAGTATTTT. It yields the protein CSVEGLAGGFSTDTQYF.

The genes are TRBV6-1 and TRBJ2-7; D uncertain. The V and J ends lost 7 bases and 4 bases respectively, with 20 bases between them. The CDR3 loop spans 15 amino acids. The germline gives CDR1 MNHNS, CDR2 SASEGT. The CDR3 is CASTSDLGRTYEQYF. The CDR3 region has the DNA TGTGCCAGCACCTCTGATCTAGGGCGTACGTACGAGCAGTACTTC.

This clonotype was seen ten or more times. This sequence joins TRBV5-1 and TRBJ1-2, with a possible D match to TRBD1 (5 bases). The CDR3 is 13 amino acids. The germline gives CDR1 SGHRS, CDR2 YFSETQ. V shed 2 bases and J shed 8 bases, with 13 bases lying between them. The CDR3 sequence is CASSLGQGSGYTF. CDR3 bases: TGCGCCAGCAGCTTAGGGCAGGGTTCGGGCTACACCTTC.